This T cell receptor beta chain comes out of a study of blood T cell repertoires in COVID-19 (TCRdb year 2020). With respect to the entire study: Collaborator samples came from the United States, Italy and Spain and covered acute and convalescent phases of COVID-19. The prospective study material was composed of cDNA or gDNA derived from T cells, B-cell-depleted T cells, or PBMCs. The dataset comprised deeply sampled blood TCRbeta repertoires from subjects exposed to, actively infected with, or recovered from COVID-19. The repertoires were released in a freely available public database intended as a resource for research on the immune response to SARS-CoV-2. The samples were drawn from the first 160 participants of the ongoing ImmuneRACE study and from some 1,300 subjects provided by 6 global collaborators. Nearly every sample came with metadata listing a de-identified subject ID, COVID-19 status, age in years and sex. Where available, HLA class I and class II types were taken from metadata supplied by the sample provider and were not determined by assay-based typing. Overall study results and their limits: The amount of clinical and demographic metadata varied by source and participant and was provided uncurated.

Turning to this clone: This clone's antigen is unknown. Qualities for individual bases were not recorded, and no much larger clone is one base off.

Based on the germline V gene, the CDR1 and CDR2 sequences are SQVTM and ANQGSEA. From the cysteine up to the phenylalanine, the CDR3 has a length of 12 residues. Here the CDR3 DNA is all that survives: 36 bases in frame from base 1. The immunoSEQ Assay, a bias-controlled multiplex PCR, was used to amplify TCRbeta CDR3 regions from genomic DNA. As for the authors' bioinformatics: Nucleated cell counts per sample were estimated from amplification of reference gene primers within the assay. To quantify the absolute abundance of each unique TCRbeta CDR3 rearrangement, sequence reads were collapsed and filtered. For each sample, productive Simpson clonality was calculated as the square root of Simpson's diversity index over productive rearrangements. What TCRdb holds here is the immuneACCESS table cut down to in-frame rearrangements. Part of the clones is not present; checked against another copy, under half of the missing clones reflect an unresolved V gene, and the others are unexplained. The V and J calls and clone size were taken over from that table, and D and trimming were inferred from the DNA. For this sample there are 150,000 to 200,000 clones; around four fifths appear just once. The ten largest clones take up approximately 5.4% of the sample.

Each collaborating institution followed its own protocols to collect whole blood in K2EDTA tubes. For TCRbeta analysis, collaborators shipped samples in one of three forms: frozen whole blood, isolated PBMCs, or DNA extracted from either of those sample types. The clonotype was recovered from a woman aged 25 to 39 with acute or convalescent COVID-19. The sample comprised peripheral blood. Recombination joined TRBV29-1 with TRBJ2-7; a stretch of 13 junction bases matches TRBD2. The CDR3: CSGGLAGNEQYF. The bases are TGCAGTGGGGGACTAGCGGGAAACGAGCAGTACTTC.